The 27 T cell receptor beta chains in this list originate from one sample, sequenced in a study of blood T cell repertoires in COVID-19. The repertoire was sequenced with immunoSEQ multiplex PCR; TCRdb's copy has only in-frame clones and lacks some. The sample comprises over 200,000 clones, 70% to 90% of which are singletons, and around 2.5% rests with the top ten. Sample: peripheral blood. The receptors shown here come from a woman aged 70 to 79 with active or convalescent COVID-19.

The V and J genes are TRBV5-1 and TRBJ1-4; the D gene is possibly TRBD1 (5 bases). With 6 bases removed from V and 8 bases from J, the gap between germline ends came to 17 bases. The length of the CDR3 is 14 residues. Germline V gene data show CDR1 as SGHRS and CDR2 as YFSETQ. CDR3 in amino acids: CASKGQPGAEKLFF. CDR3 coding DNA: TGCGCCAGCAAAGGACAACCGGGAGCGGAAAAACTGTTTTTT.

This clone was counted a single time. In nucleotides, the CDR3 is TGTGCCAGCAGTTGGGTAGCTAACACTGAAGCTTTCTTT. Its protein product is CASSWVANTEAFF. V gene TRBV6-5 combines with J gene TRBJ1-1; D is ambiguous. Trimming pared 4 bases from V and 2 bases from J, leaving 8 bases between. There are 13 residues in the CDR3. In germline, CDR1 is MNHEY, CDR2 SVGAGI.

About this clone itself: The sample contains more than one DNA sequence encoding this CDR3. The J gene is TRBJ1-1, the V gene TRBV28; 7 bases match TRBD1. Germline trimming cut 5 bases from V and 3 bases from J; bases unmatched to any gene: 3. Germline V CDR1 and CDR2: MDHEN, SYDVKM. This CDR3 contains 13 residues. Here the CDR3 DNA reads TGTGCCAGCAGTCTGCAGGGGGACACTGAAGCTTTCTTT. The encoded protein is CASSLQGDTEAFF.

This rearrangement joins TRBV9 to TRBJ2-7; the D gene is possibly TRBD1 (6 bases). This CDR3 contains 14 residues. Between the trimmed V and J ends, which lost 3 bases and 5 bases, there was a span of 15 bases. Germline V gene lookup returns CDR1 SGDLS and CDR2 YYNGEE. CDR3 bases: TGTGCCAGCAGCGCAAAGGGACACCGCGACGAGCAGTACTTC. Amino acid sequence: CASSAKGHRDEQYF.

J is TRBJ1-5 and V is TRBV30; D may be TRBD1 (5 bases). V lost 5 bases, J lost 9 bases, and 14 bases lay in between. The CDR3 is 12 residues long. Germline CDR1 reads GTSNPN; CDR2 reads SVGIG (reference sequence). The CDR3 region is CAWELGEGPQHF. The CDR3 bases are TGTGCCTGGGAACTAGGGGAGGGGCCCCAGCATTTT.

The chain uses TRBV19 and TRBJ1-4; 7 bases agree with TRBD1. The CDR3 loop spans 16 amino acids. J was trimmed by 2 bases and V by 5 bases; bases with no gene match: 8. The germline gives CDR1 LNHDA, CDR2 SQIVND (reference sequence). Here the CDR3 reads CASSAPRGQTNEKLFF. The CDR3 region has the DNA TGTGCCAGTAGTGCCCCCCGGGGACAGACTAATGAAAAACTGTTTTTT.

The chain couples TRBV21-1 to TRBJ1-1; the listed D gene, TRBD1, was not tested against the DNA. TRBV21-1 is listed as a pseudogene. The CDR3 consists of 15 residues. CDR3 sequence: CASEWTGRFNTEAFF. CDR3 in DNA: TGTGCCAGCGAATGGACAGGGCGATTTAACACTGAAGCTTTCTTT.

J is TRBJ2-1 and V is TRBV18; 10 bases fit TRBD2. Germline loops: CDR1 KGHSH, CDR2 LQKENI. V lost 4 bases to trimming and J lost 9 bases; unmatched junction nucleotides: 9. The CDR3 is made up of 15 amino acids. For the CDR3, the DNA is TGTGCCAGCTCACAGAGTAGCGGGGGGCTAGGTGAGCAGTTCTTC. This encodes CASSQSSGGLGEQFF.

The genes are TRBV9 and TRBJ2-1, with D tentatively TRBD2 (7 bases). CDR1 SGDLS and CDR2 YYNGEE come from the germline V gene. Between the trimmed V and J ends, which lost 1 base and 8 bases, there was a span of 16 bases. This CDR3 region has 15 residues. CDR3 sequence: CASSVTSVGGHEQFF. CDR3 DNA sequence: TGTGCCAGCAGCGTAACTAGCGTGGGGGGGCATGAGCAGTTCTTC.

The gene calls are TRBV3-1 (or the pseudogene TRBV3-2) and TRBJ1-3; TRBD1 is a possible D gene (6 bases). CDR1 and CDR2 (germline): LGHDT, YNNKEL (reference sequence). Trimming removed 3 bases at V and 0 bases at J, with 9 bases between. The CDR3 extends over 15 amino acids. The DNA for the CDR3 is TGTGCCAGCAGCCAGGGACACCCCTCTGGAAACACCATATATTTT. This sequence encodes CASSQGHPSGNTIYF.

The gene calls are TRBV7-2 and TRBJ1-2, with TRBD1 as a possible D gene (5 bases). This CDR3 comprises 15 residues. The germline CDR1 and CDR2 sequences are SGHTA and FQGNSA. V was clipped by 0 bases and J by 3 bases, with 11 bases between them. DNA of the CDR3: TGTGCCAGCAGCTTAGCCCTGACAGACTACTATGGCTACACCTTC. Translated, it gives CASSLALTDYYGYTF.

This clone was picked up one time. This sequence joins TRBV30 and TRBJ2-7, with 7 bases lining up with TRBD1. Trimming cost V 3 bases and J 3 bases; bases outside gene matches: 5. Germline V gives CDR1 GTSNPN, CDR2 SVGIG (reference sequence). The CDR3 consists of 13 residues. CDR3 protein: CAWRKQGIYEQYF. CDR3 in DNA: TGTGCCTGGAGAAAACAGGGGATCTACGAGCAGTACTTC. Together with reference TRBV30 and TRBJ2-7, the CDR3 gives the full variable domain: SQTIHQWPATLVQPVGSPLSLECTVEGTSNPNLYWYRQAAGRGLQLLFYSVGIGQISSEVPQNLSASRPQDRQFILSSKKLLLSDSGFYLCAWRKQGIYEQYFGPGTRLTVT.

This chain links TRBV30 with TRBJ2-5; 10 bases are shared with TRBD2. V lost 2 bases to trimming and J lost 5 bases; unmatched junction nucleotides: 5. There are 14 residues in the CDR3. The germline CDR1 and CDR2 sequences are GTSNPN and SVGIG (reference sequence). CDR3 amino acids: CAWSRSGGRETQYF. CDR3 DNA sequence: TGTGCCTGGAGTCGTAGCGGGGGGCGGGAGACCCAGTACTTC.

The rearrangement joins TRBV12-3 or TRBV12-4 to TRBJ1-3; D remains unclear. This CDR3 has 12 residues. V was pared by 3 bases and J by 6 bases, with 6 bases between. CDR3 in DNA: TGTGCCAGCAGTTTGAACTCAAACACCATATATTTT. Protein: CASSLNSNTIYF.

The rearrangement uses TRBV6-6 and TRBJ2-6; D call uncertain. Trimming took off 5 bases at V and 1 base at J, with 9 bases between the two ends. Germline CDR1 MNHNY, CDR2 SVGAGI (reference sequence). This CDR3 region has 15 residues. CDR3 nucleotide sequence: TGTGCCAGCAGTCGAGTCCTGTCTGGGGCCAACGTCCTGACTTTC. It encodes CASSRVLSGANVLTF.

The chain links TRBV6-5 to TRBJ1-6, with D possibly TRBD1 on 5 matching bases. The ends were cut back, 6 bases at V and 7 bases at J, with 16 bases in the middle. Germline V gene sequence: CDR1 MNHEY, CDR2 SVGAGI. The CDR3 is 15 amino acids. DNA of the CDR3: TGTGCCAGCAGGATTGACAGTTCCCCCAATTCACCCCTCCACTTT. This sequence encodes CASRIDSSPNSPLHF.

This clone was detected only a few times. The V gene is TRBV5-4, the J gene TRBJ2-3, with D possibly being TRBD2 (5 bases). V lost 0 bases, J lost 5 bases, and 13 bases lay in between. This CDR3 has 15 residues. The germline CDR1 and CDR2 sequences are SGHNT and YYREEE (reference sequence). The CDR3 is CASSLGDLAGDTQYF. The CDR3 DNA reads TGTGCCAGCAGCTTGGGGGATCTAGCTGGAGATACGCAGTATTTT.

The chain carries TRBV5-1 and TRBJ2-7; TRBD1 is a possible D gene (6 bases). The V gene's germline CDR1 is SGHRS and CDR2 YFSETQ. V was pared by 3 bases and J by 3 bases, with 16 bases between. The CDR3 totals 15 residues. The CDR3 protein is CASSWAPGQGYEQYF. The CDR3 coding sequence is TGCGCCAGCAGCTGGGCCCCGGGACAAGGCTACGAGCAGTACTTC.

Of note for this clone: A junction end diverges from the germline sequence, so it may reflect a read error. This sequence joins TRBV15 and TRBJ1-6, with TRBD1 matching 8 bases. The CDR3 is 14 amino acids. CDR1 LNHNV and CDR2 YYDKDF come from the germline V gene (reference sequence). CDR3: CATSGDRGNSPLHF. CDR3 nucleotide sequence: TGTGCCACCAGCGGAGACAGGGGAAATTCACCCCTCCACTTT.

This CDR3 is CASSLGQGARAFF. The CDR3 DNA reads as TGTGCCAGCAGTTTGGGACAGGGGGCTAGAGCTTTCTTT. The chain has TRBV28 and TRBJ1-1; the match to TRBD1 covers 12 bases. The V segment lost 3 bases and the J segment 10 bases; nucleotides outside the gene matches: 3. This CDR3 has 13 residues. From germline, CDR1 is MDHEN and CDR2 SYDVKM.

The chain employs TRBV10-3 and TRBJ1-1; 7 positions match TRBD1. CDR1 is ENHRY and CDR2 is SYGVKD in the germline V gene. V shed 6 bases and J 1 base; nucleotides not matched to a gene: 20. The CDR3 totals 19 residues. CDR3: CAISALGGARGLGNTEAFF. CDR3 DNA: TGTGCCATCAGCGCTTTAGGGGGCGCGAGGGGATTAGGGAACACTGAAGCTTTCTTT.

The chain links TRBV5-4 to TRBJ2-7; D uncertain. This CDR3 is built from 13 residues. The V and J ends lost 4 bases and 6 bases respectively, with 14 bases between them. Germline lookup yields CDR1 SGHNT and CDR2 YYREEE (reference sequence). The CDR3 loop is CASSPWASREQYF. The DNA of the CDR3 is TGTGCCAGCAGCCCGTGGGCCAGCCGCGAGCAGTACTTC.

V and J are TRBV19 and TRBJ2-7, with 8 bases identical to TRBD1. CDR3 length: 16 residues. From germline, CDR1 is LNHDA and CDR2 SQIVND (reference sequence). The junction had 10 bases not matched to a gene; V was cut back by 3 bases and J by 3 bases. For the CDR3, the DNA is TGTGCCAGTAGTATCCGGGGGACAGGCGAGGGCTACGAGCAGTACTTC. Translated: CASSIRGTGEGYEQYF.

This CDR3 reads CASSLTGVAFF. The CDR3 DNA sequence: TGTGCCAGCAGCCTAACAGGGGTAGCTTTCTTT. The chain uses TRBV3-1 (or the pseudogene TRBV3-2) and TRBJ1-1; 7 nucleotides align to TRBD1. The germline V gene encodes CDR1 LGHDT and CDR2 YNNKEL (reference sequence). The CDR3 has 11 residues. After removal of 4 bases from V and 10 bases from J, the junction contained 3 bases not matched to a gene.

This clone appeared a few times. This rearrangement joins TRBV6-5 to TRBJ2-7; tentatively, D is TRBD2 (7 bases). Germline lookup yields CDR1 MNHEY and CDR2 SVGAGI. The length of the CDR3 is 15 residues. V lost 2 bases and J 3 bases, leaving 14 bases between the germline ends. The CDR3 DNA reads TGTGCCAGCAGTTACAAGGGGGGGACGGGCTACGAGCAGTACTTC. It translates to CASSYKGGTGYEQYF.

This rearrangement joins TRBV5-4 to TRBJ2-7, with 8 bases matching TRBD1. Trimming removed 9 bases from V and 1 base from J; junction bases left unmatched: 6. Germline lookup yields CDR1 SGHNT and CDR2 YYREEE (reference sequence). This CDR3 spans 13 amino acids. CDR3 coding DNA: TGTGCCACAACAGGGACAGGATCCTACGAGCAGTACTTC. Residues: CATTGTGSYEQYF.

The gene calls are TRBV29-1 and TRBJ2-3; the D gene is possibly TRBD2 (6 bases). With 5 bases removed from V and 4 bases from J, the gap between germline ends came to 16 bases. The length of the CDR3 is 14 residues. The germline CDR1 and CDR2 sequences are SQVTM and ANQGSEA. CDR3 loop: CSVSGLISSDTQYF. The CDR3 DNA is TGCAGCGTTTCGGGACTTATCTCGTCAGATACGCAGTATTTT.